Each of the 12 T cell receptor beta chains below was sequenced from the same sample in a study of siplizumab effects on memory and regulatory T cells (dated by TCRdb to about 2019). Preparation of the library involved the immunoSEQ multiplex PCR assay. TCRdb stores this immuneACCESS table with in-frame sequences only. Part of the clones is absent; in the studies checked, under half of the shortfall reflects unresolved V genes, and no reason is known for the rest. Present in this sample are approximately 100,000 clones, 85% to 95% of which were seen just once. About 12% of the sample comes from the top ten. What was sequenced was non-Treg CD4+ T cells sorted from blood. This specimen's cell subset or site label, interpreted: FACS-sorted unstimulated CD4+ non-regulatory T cells. These receptor sequences come from a human donor in good health.

This chain links TRBV7-3 with TRBJ2-7; 14 bases fit TRBD2. Germline assignment: CDR1 SGHTA and CDR2 FQGTGA. The CDR3 contains 14 residues. J gave up 9 bases and V 5 bases, and 6 bases lay outside the gene matches. CDR3 in amino acids: CASSPTGTSGRQYF. As DNA, the CDR3 is TGTGCCAGCAGCCCCACCGGGACTAGCGGGAGGCAGTACTTC.

This chain connects TRBV11-2 to TRBJ2-5; 10 bases agree with TRBD2. Germline V lookup: CDR1 SGHAT, CDR2 FQNNGV. This CDR3 region has 16 residues. Trimming at V came to 3 bases and at J to 4 bases, leaving 8 bases not matched to a gene. The CDR3 is CASSFVLAGVPETQYF. CDR3 sequence (DNA): TGTGCCAGCAGCTTCGTCCTAGCGGGAGTCCCAGAGACCCAGTACTTC.

The V and J genes are TRBV30 and TRBJ2-7, with D hard to call. Looked up from germline, CDR1 is GTSNPN and CDR2 is SVGIG (reference sequence). The CDR3 runs to 13 residues. Trimming shortened V by 2 bases and J by 0 bases, and 8 bases separated the two germline ends. The CDR3 nucleotides read TGTGCCTGGAGTACGGATAGCTCCTACGAGCAGTACTTC. Its protein product is CAWSTDSSYEQYF.

This chain joins TRBV18 and TRBJ1-1; TRBD1 agrees at 7 bases. Trimming took 4 bases from V and 5 from J; bases not matched to a gene: 7. CDR3 length: 14 amino acids. Germline CDR1 is KGHSH and CDR2 is LQKENI. The CDR3 loop is CASSRDSSGTEAFF. CDR3 in DNA: TGTGCCAGCTCACGGGACAGCTCAGGTACTGAAGCTTTCTTT.

The V and J genes are TRBV19 and TRBJ1-5; a weak D match, TRBD1 (5 bases). The CDR3 sequence is 14 residues long. Germline CDR1 LNHDA, CDR2 SQIVND (reference sequence). V was trimmed by 4 bases and J by 3 bases, leaving 10 bases between them. For the CDR3, the DNA is TGTGCCAGTAGTAGGGACGGATACAATCAGCCCCAGCATTTT. Translation gives CASSRDGYNQPQHF.

CDR3 region: CASSLRPVEKLFF. In nucleotides, the CDR3 is TGTGCCAGCAGCTTGAGACCAGTTGAAAAACTGTTTTTT. This chain links TRBV5-6 with TRBJ1-4; unclear D gene. This CDR3 is 13 amino acids long. Germline V lookup: CDR1 SGHDT, CDR2 YYEEEE. Trimming removed 1 base from V and 7 bases from J, with 8 bases in between.

This clone has just a few counts. One junction end does not reproduce the germline sequence, and a read error may be involved. The chain couples TRBV6-5 to TRBJ2-3; D unclear. This CDR3 region has 14 residues. Germline CDR1 and CDR2: MNHEY and SVGAGI. The CDR3 sequence: CASSYARSTATQYF. CDR3 DNA: TGTGCCAGCAGTTACGCCCGAAGCACAGCTACGCAGTATTTT.

This clone was detected a few times. The chain uses TRBV4-2 and TRBJ1-1; tentatively, D is TRBD1 (5 bases). Germline values: CDR1 LGHNA, CDR2 YNFKEQ. The CDR3 consists of 12 residues. Trimming removed 8 bases at V and 6 bases at J, with 13 bases between. The CDR3 protein is CASSGGSAEAFF. DNA of the CDR3: TGTGCCAGCTCGGGGGGGTCCGCTGAAGCTTTCTTT.

The gene calls are TRBV10-3 and TRBJ2-2; TRBD1 matches 8 bases. The junction had 1 base not matched to a gene; V was cut back by 9 bases and J by 4 bases. This CDR3 spans 12 amino acids. Germline V gene data show CDR1 as ENHRY and CDR2 as SYGVKD. The CDR3 spells CAMGQATGELFF. The CDR3 DNA reads TGTGCCATGGGACAGGCCACCGGGGAGCTGTTTTTT.

This chain links TRBV7-2 with TRBJ1-5; tentatively, D is TRBD1 (5 bases). The V and J ends lost 10 bases and 6 bases respectively, with 16 bases between them. The CDR3 extends over 13 amino acids. The germline gives CDR1 SGHTA, CDR2 FQGNSA. CDR3 sequence (DNA): TGTGCCACCTCCAGGACAACCGGTCAGCCCCAGCATTTT. Protein sequence: CATSRTTGQPQHF.

This clone is a singleton in its sample. The rearrangement uses TRBV4-1 and TRBJ1-2; 9 bases map to TRBD1. V shed 1 base, J shed 4 bases, and the junction held 10 bases outside the gene matches. The germline V gene encodes CDR1 MGHRA and CDR2 YSYEKL. This CDR3 spans 17 amino acids. As DNA, the CDR3 is TGCGCCAGCAGCCAAGTTATACGACAGGGGGGATTCTATGGCTACACCTTC. This gives the protein CASSQVIRQGGFYGYTF.

CDR3 nucleotide sequence: TGTGCCAGCAGCGAGGGACGGGTCGGGGCCGAGCAGTACTTC. It specifies CASSEGRVGAEQYF. V is TRBV5-4 and J is TRBJ2-7, with D tentatively TRBD1 or TRBD2 (5 bases each). This CDR3 has 14 residues. V gave up 4 bases and J gave up 6 bases, with 17 bases separating them. Germline lookup yields CDR1 SGHNT and CDR2 YYREEE (reference sequence).